These 5 T cell receptor delta chains were sequenced from one sample in a study of Vδ1+ human thymocytes. Overall study findings and caveats: Highly polyclonal TRG and TRD repertoires with Gaussian CDR3 length distributions appeared in thymus.

Antigens of these TCRs are unknown. RNA was extracted from the cells and then reverse transcribed. Multiplex PCR used pooled V-gene forward primers and a constant-region reverse primer to amplify CDR3s. TCRdb processed the multiplex PCR reads again with the CATT caller. This table holds 80,000 or so delta-chain clones, around 35% found once. Sample: Vdelta1+ gamma-delta thymocytes from the thymus. Stated subset: FACS-sorted CD3+ TCRalphabeta- TCRVdelta1+ TCRVdelta2- thymocytes. The receptors were gathered from a boy in the first two years of life who had congenital heart surgery.

In this sample, this clone turned up a few times. The chain is built from TRDV1 and TRDJ1; D is perhaps TRDD3 (6 bases). Trimming pared 5 bases from V and 4 bases from J, leaving 23 bases between. This CDR3 comprises 17 residues. Germline V gene sequence: CDR1 TSWWSYY, CDR2 QGS. Here the CDR3 reads CALGKDPLPYWVDKLIF. Here the CDR3 DNA reads TGTGCTCTTGGGAAGGATCCTCTACCGTACTGGGTCGATAAACTCATCTTT.

This clone was recorded a few times. This chain connects TRDV1 to TRDJ1, with 7 positions matching TRDD3. The junction had 20 bases not matched to a gene; V was cut back by 3 bases and J by 1 base. This CDR3 is 20 amino acids long. From germline, CDR1 is TSWWSYY and CDR2 QGS. The DNA for the CDR3 is TGTGCTCTTGGGGACCTTTACCTTTTCCCTTTCTGGGGGGTCACCGATAAACTCATCTTT. Its protein product is CALGDLYLFPFWGVTDKLIF.

V usage is TRDV1 and J usage is TRDJ1; D might be TRDD3 (5 bases). V dropped 8 bases and J dropped 0 bases, with 19 bases sitting between them. Per the germline V gene, CDR1 is TSWWSYY and CDR2 is QGS. The CDR3 is 16 residues long. The CDR3 here is CALNSLGWGYTDKLIF. In nucleotides, the CDR3 is TGTGCTCTTAACTCCTTGGGATGGGGTTACACCGATAAACTCATCTTT.

This clone has more than one count but fewer than ten. The V call is TRDV1, the J call TRDJ1; D is unresolved. The CDR3 is made up of 17 amino acids. V lost 0 bases and J lost 0, with 14 bases in between. Germline values: CDR1 TSWWSYY, CDR2 QGS. The CDR3 DNA follows: TGTGCTCTTGGGGAACTGGCCCCCCTGAACTACACCGATAAACTCATCTTT. Translated: CALGELAPLNYTDKLIF.

This sequence joins TRDV1 and TRDJ1; 13 bases map to TRDD3. V lost 1 base, J lost 2 bases, and 13 bases stayed unmatched. CDR1 and CDR2 (germline): TSWWSYY, QGS. The CDR3 loop spans 20 amino acids. The CDR3 loop is CALGERPSHYWGIRTDKLIF. The CDR3 DNA reads as TGTGCTCTTGGGGAACGGCCTTCCCACTACTGGGGGATACGTACCGATAAACTCATCTTT.